This entry lists 28 T cell receptor beta chains sequenced from one sample in a study of regulatory T cells in long-lasting Graves disease. The TCR beta library used iRepertoire HTBI primers with Arm-PCR amplification of CDR3. TCRdb fed the multiplex PCR reads into MiXCR, producing one record per CDR3 protein. The sample comprises fewer than 400,000 distinct CDR3 sequences, about 20% of which are singletons, and 25% to 30% rests with the top ten. Noted time point: persistent/refractory GD, antithyroid drugs over 5 years with positive TRAb. TCR sequences were obtained from RNA taken from PBMCs. The material was peripheral blood mononuclear cells (PBMCs), obtained when the disease was refractory, from a patient treated with antithyroid drugs. The receptors originated from a female donor with Graves disease.

This clonotype was picked up a small number of times. The chain uses TRBV4-3 and TRBJ1-2; no clear D gene. In germline, CDR1 is LGHNA, CDR2 YSLEER. V was cut by 5 bases and J by 0 bases, with 7 bases left in between. The CDR3 runs 13 residues. The CDR3 loop reads CASSSGPNYGYTF. The CDR3 nucleotides are TGCGCCAGCAGCTCAGGACCTAACTATGGCTACACCTTC.

This chain joins TRBV20-1 and TRBJ2-3, with D possibly being TRBD2 (6 bases). The germline V and J ends were trimmed by 3 bases and 7 bases, with 17 bases remaining between them. Germline CDR1 and CDR2: DFQATT and SNEGSKA (reference sequence). The CDR3 length is 14 residues. The DNA of the CDR3 is TGCAGTGCTAGGGTTACCGGGACTCCACATACGCAGTATTTT. Translated: CSARVTGTPHTQYF.

This clonotype was seen a handful of times. This chain connects TRBV30 to TRBJ2-5; D possibly corresponds to TRBD1 (6 bases). Trimming took off 3 bases at V and 3 bases at J, with 17 bases between the two ends. The CDR3 runs to 15 residues. CDR1 and CDR2 (germline): GTSNPN, SVGIG (reference sequence). The CDR3 bases are TGTGCCTGGAGAGGGGGAACCTCGAACAAAGAGACCCAGTACTTC. Protein: CAWRGGTSNKETQYF.

This clonotype was detected ten times or more. The chain has TRBV11-3 and TRBJ1-4; the D is unclear. Trimming removed 5 bases at V and 0 bases at J, with 13 bases between. Germline V lookup: CDR1 SGHNT, CDR2 YENEEA. The CDR3 runs 16 residues. The CDR3 nucleotides read TGTGCCAGCAGCCCAAGCGCGGGAACAACTAATGAAAAACTGTTTTTT. This encodes CASSPSAGTTNEKLFF. The variable domain in full, completed from reference TRBV11-3 and TRBJ1-4, reads EAGVVQSPRYKIIEKKQPVAFWCNPISGHNTLYWYLQNLGQGPELLIRYENEEAVDDSQLPKDRFSAERLKGVDSTLKIQPAELGDSAVYLCASSPSAGTTNEKLFFGSGTQLSVL.

This clonotype was counted between two and nine times. This may stem from a read error, because a much larger clone lies one nucleotide away. This rearrangement joins TRBV28 to TRBJ2-2; a weak D match, TRBD2 (6 bases). Germline CDR1 reads MDHEN; CDR2 reads SYDVKM. CDR3 length equals 16 residues. V lost 5 bases and J 4 bases, leaving 17 bases between the germline ends. The CDR3 bases are TGTGCCAGCAGTAGGCAACGGGGGACGAGCACCGGGGAGCTGTTTTTT. This sequence encodes CASSRQRGTSTGELFF.

The rearrangement joins TRBV20-1 to TRBJ2-4, with TRBD2 matching 13 bases. Germline V CDR1 and CDR2: DFQATT, SNEGSKA (reference sequence). V lost 3 bases, J lost 9 bases, and 17 bases stayed unmatched. There are 18 residues in the CDR3. As DNA, the CDR3 is TGCAGTGCTAGGGGGGGGACTAGCGGGATCCGAGGGGATACCATTCAGTACTTC. It translates to CSARGGTSGIRGDTIQYF.

A remark on this clonotype: A read error is possible here, since a much larger clone lies one base away. The J gene is TRBJ2-7, the V gene TRBV7-2; D may be TRBD2 (5 bases). Germline V gene data show CDR1 as SGHTA and CDR2 as FQGNSA. The CDR3 extends over 15 amino acids. The V end was cut by 5 bases, the J end by 0 bases, with 14 bases between. The DNA for the CDR3 is TGTGCCAGCAGCCCAAGCGGCGCCGGCTCCTACGAGCAGTACTTC. Translating gives CASSPSGAGSYEQYF.

Comments on this clonotype: Likely a read error: the CDR3 ends without its conserved phenylalanine or tryptophan. The CDR3 sequence: CASSTRLAGRGRGQETQYL. The DNA for the CDR3 is TGTGCCAGCAGCACCCGACTAGCGGGAAGGGGGAGGGGACAAGAGACCCAGTACCTC. The chain couples TRBV7-9 to TRBJ2-5; 11 bases are a match to TRBD2. The CDR3 sequence is 19 residues long. Trimming at V came to 5 bases and at J to 2 bases, leaving 16 bases not matched to a gene. The germline CDR1 and CDR2 sequences are SEHNR and FQNEAQ (reference sequence).

This clonotype was seen many times. This CDR3 reads CAIKGTYNEQFF. In nucleotides, the CDR3 is TGTGCCATCAAGGGGACCTACAATGAGCAGTTCTTC. The chain has TRBV12-3 or TRBV12-4 and TRBJ2-1; a weak D match, TRBD1 (5 bases). Trimming cost V 10 bases and J 2 bases, with 9 bases left between them. The CDR3 is 12 amino acids.

This rearrangement joins TRBV4-1 to TRBJ2-7; the match to TRBD1 covers 7 bases. Trimming cost V 4 bases and J 6 bases; bases outside gene matches: 15. Per germline, CDR1 MGHRA and CDR2 YSYEKL. The CDR3 has 16 residues. In nucleotides, the CDR3 is TGCGCCAGCAGCCCGGGTGCTTTGAGGGGGCGGAGCGAGCAGTACTTC. It specifies CASSPGALRGRSEQYF.

The J gene is TRBJ1-2, the V gene TRBV20-1; D ambiguous. Per germline, CDR1 DFQATT and CDR2 SNEGSKA (reference sequence). The CDR3 totals 11 residues. V lost 2 bases, J lost 4 bases, and 5 bases lay in between. In DNA form, the CDR3 reads TGCAGTGCTAGACGAGCCTATGGCTACACCTTC. It is translated as CSARRAYGYTF.

This clonotype was seen at least ten times. The rearrangement joins TRBV29-1 to TRBJ2-7; D remains ambiguous. The V end was cut by 2 bases, the J end by 2 bases, with 31 bases between. CDR3 length equals 20 residues. Germline V lookup: CDR1 SQVTM, CDR2 ANQGSEA. DNA for the CDR3: TGCAGCGTTGAACTCGGTATCCGAGAACACATAGGACCTCGCCCCTACGAGCAGTACTTC. Residues: CSVELGIREHIGPRPYEQYF.

There are a few counts of this clonotype. CDR3 DNA: TGTGCCATCAGCGCTGGACAGAGCACTAGAGTCCAAGAGACCCAGTACTTC. Translating it yields CAISAGQSTRVQETQYF. The gene calls are TRBV10-3 and TRBJ2-5, with a possible D match to TRBD1 (6 bases). With 6 bases removed from V and 1 base from J, the gap between germline ends came to 21 bases. The CDR3 length is 17 residues. Germline V gene sequence: CDR1 ENHRY, CDR2 SYGVKD.

A few counts support this clonotype. The V and J genes are TRBV7-9 and TRBJ1-3; D gene uncertain. The CDR3 contains 14 residues. V dropped 6 bases and J dropped 0 bases, with 9 bases sitting between them. CDR1 is SEHNR, CDR2 FQNEAQ, per germline (reference sequence). In DNA, the CDR3 is TGTGCCAGCAGTATAATGCTCTCTGGAAACACCATATATTTT. Translating it yields CASSIMLSGNTIYF. Supplemented by reference TRBV7-9 and TRBJ1-3, the full variable domain reads DTGVSQNPRHKITKRGQNVTFRCDPISEHNRLYWYRQTLGQGPEFLTYFQNEAQLEKSRLLSDRFSAERPKGSFSTLEIQRTEQGDSAMYLCASSIMLSGNTIYFGEGSWLTVV.

This chain links TRBV28 with TRBJ1-1, with TRBD1 as a possible D gene (6 bases). The V end was cut by 7 bases, the J end by 1 base, with 16 bases between. This CDR3 contains 15 residues. Germline loops: CDR1 MDHEN, CDR2 SYDVKM. This CDR3 is CASTRGGGANTEAFF. Here the CDR3 DNA reads TGTGCCAGCACCCGGGGCGGGGGGGCGAACACTGAAGCTTTCTTT.

The rearrangement joins TRBV18 to TRBJ2-1, with 13 positions matching TRBD2. Germline values: CDR1 KGHSH, CDR2 LQKENI. The CDR3 covers 19 residues. J was trimmed by 1 base and V by 5 bases; bases with no gene match: 11. CDR3 DNA sequence: TGTGCCAGCTCAACACTAGCGGGAGGGTCCGTGGGGTCCTACAATGAGCAGTTCTTC. This codes for CASSTLAGGSVGSYNEQFF. The whole variable domain, filled in from reference TRBV18 and TRBJ2-1, reads NAGVMQNPRHLVRRRGQEARLRCSPMKGHSHVYWYRQLPEEGLKFMVYLQKENIIDESGMPKERFSAEFPKEGPSILRIQQVVRGDSAAYFCASSTLAGGSVGSYNEQFFGPGTRLTVL.

With regard to this clonotype: This may arise from a read error, as a much more abundant clone is one base away. CDR3: CASSSPLVGGRGTQYF. The CDR3 DNA reads TGTGCCAGCAGTTCCCCACTGGTGGGGGGGCGCGGGACCCAGTACTTC. The genes are TRBV12-3 or TRBV12-4 and TRBJ2-5; D possibly corresponds to TRBD2 (7 bases). This CDR3 comprises 16 residues. V was shortened by 4 bases and J by 7 bases, with 22 bases between the two germline ends.

This clonotype was detected a few times. CDR3 in amino acids: CASSLAGGNEQFF. Here the CDR3 DNA reads TGTGCCAGCAGCTTAGCGGGGGGAAACGAGCAGTTCTTC. The gene calls are TRBV7-9 and TRBJ2-1; possibly TRBD2 for D (6 bases). Germline V gives CDR1 SEHNR, CDR2 FQNEAQ (reference sequence). CDR3 length: 13 residues. Trimming pared 0 bases from V and 10 bases from J, leaving 10 bases between.

The chain carries TRBV20-1 and TRBJ1-6, with D possibly being TRBD1 (5 bases). The V end lost 6 bases, the J end lost 0 bases, and 18 bases lay between the germline ends. Germline-derived CDR1 and CDR2 are DFQATT and SNEGSKA (reference sequence). CDR3 length: 17 amino acids. Here the CDR3 DNA reads TGCAGTGCCCAGAATCCGGGGCAAAGCTCCTATAATTCACCCCTCCACTTT. Residues: CSAQNPGQSSYNSPLHF.

This clonotype was seen ten or more times. As DNA, the CDR3 is TGTGCCAGCAGTTTACGAGGGGGCGGGAGGGAAGCTTTCTTT. Protein sequence: CASSLRGGGREAFF. The V and J genes are TRBV12-3 or TRBV12-4 and TRBJ1-1; 7 bases map to TRBD1. CDR3 length: 14 amino acids. The trim removed 2 bases at V and 8 bases at J, leaving 8 bases unmatched.

This clonotype was detected only a few times. The chain recombines TRBV5-8 with TRBJ2-5; D possibly corresponds to TRBD2 (6 bases). The V and J ends lost 4 bases and 5 bases respectively, with 18 bases between them. CDR3 size: 15 residues. Per the germline V gene, CDR1 is SGHTS and CDR2 is YDEGEE. The CDR3 sequence is CASSPPQGLDETQYF. CDR3 sequence (DNA): TGTGCCAGCAGCCCCCCCCAGGGACTCGACGAGACCCAGTACTTC.

This clonotype occurred many times. This chain connects TRBV28 to TRBJ1-1; perhaps TRBD1 as D (6 bases). There are 14 residues in the CDR3. Germline V CDR1 and CDR2: MDHEN, SYDVKM. The V end was cut by 6 bases, the J end by 5 bases, with 16 bases between. The DNA for the CDR3 is TGTGCCAGCAGCTGGACAGCCCGAGGAACTGAAGCTTTCTTT. Amino acids: CASSWTARGTEAFF.

This clonotype was seen repeatedly, ten times or more. The CDR3 region is CASSLGGAYGYTF. CDR3 DNA: TGTGCCAGCAGCTTGGGGGGAGCCTATGGCTACACCTTC. The chain joins TRBV7-8 to TRBJ1-2; possible D gene TRBD1, 5 bases. Looked up from germline, CDR1 is SGHVS and CDR2 is FQNEAQ. V lost 3 bases to trimming and J lost 4 bases, with 9 bases between them. This CDR3 region has 13 residues. The whole variable domain, filled in from reference TRBV7-8 and TRBJ1-2, reads GAGVSQSPRYKVAKRGQDVALRCDPISGHVSLFWYQQALGQGPEFLTYFQNEAQLDKSGLPSDRFFAERPEGSVSTLKIQRTQQEDSAVYLCASSLGGAYGYTFGSGTRLTVV.

The chain employs TRBV12-3 or TRBV12-4 and TRBJ1-1; 10 positions agree with TRBD1. The junction had 5 bases not matched to a gene; V was cut back by 4 bases and J by 0 bases. The CDR3 has 16 residues. Here the CDR3 DNA reads TGTGCCAGCAGTTGGAGGGACAGGGGAGTGAACACTGAAGCTTTCTTT. This sequence encodes CASSWRDRGVNTEAFF.

This clonotype was seen many times. The rearrangement joins TRBV6-1 to TRBJ1-6; D might be TRBD1 (5 bases). The CDR3 totals 14 residues. Per the germline V gene, CDR1 is MNHNS and CDR2 is SASEGT. Trimming shortened V by 6 bases and J by 14 bases, and 20 bases separated the two germline ends. The CDR3, as DNA: TGTGCCAGCAGGTCCGGGACTTCGGGTGGGTCCCTCCACTTT. Translated: CASRSGTSGGSLHF.

This clonotype appeared many times. The genes are TRBV11-2 and TRBJ2-7, with 13 positions matching TRBD2. V shed 5 bases and J 4 bases; nucleotides not matched to a gene: 11. The germline V gene has CDR1 SGHAT and CDR2 FQNNGV. The CDR3 spans 17 residues. CDR3 amino acids: CASSQLAGGQGWYEQYF. The CDR3 DNA sequence: TGTGCCAGCAGCCAACTAGCGGGGGGGCAAGGATGGTACGAGCAGTACTTC.

This clonotype has at least ten counts. This chain links TRBV30 with TRBJ1-4; the D is unclear. The CDR3 sequence is 17 residues long. Germline lookup yields CDR1 GTSNPN and CDR2 SVGIG (reference sequence). V gave up 0 bases and J gave up 0 bases, with 14 bases separating them. In DNA, the CDR3 is TGTGCCTGGAGTGTACCTTGGACGGCTGCAACTAATGAAAAACTGTTTTTT. This encodes CAWSVPWTAATNEKLFF.

The chain links TRBV27 to TRBJ1-1, with 10 bases aligning to TRBD1. The junction had 10 bases not matched to a gene; V was cut back by 6 bases and J by 3 bases. CDR1 is MNHEY, CDR2 SMNVEV, per germline (reference sequence). The CDR3 consists of 16 residues. This chain's CDR3 is CASRQLPGQGYTEAFF. The CDR3 bases are TGTGCCAGCAGGCAATTACCGGGACAGGGGTACACTGAAGCTTTCTTT.